A selection of T cell receptor beta chains follows, all from one sample in a study of blood T cell repertoires in COVID-19. Measured with immunoSEQ multiplex PCR; TCRdb has only the in-frame clones, and not every one. The table lists about 200,000 clones, about 80% of them singletons. Sequencing was done on a sample of PBMCs or T cells enriched from blood (not recorded which). The source of these receptors is a woman aged 50 to 65 who had been exposed to COVID-19. Both conserved end residues are part of each CDR3. Each record gives: V gene, J gene, clone size, D gene, CDR3 DNA, CDR3 protein. D genes are given only for firm matches. The size of a clone is reported for some rows only, either as once, few or many, or as a class for expanded clones.

TRBV14	TRBJ1-3	NA	NA	TGTGCCAGCAGCCAAGATTTGCCTGCGGGGACCAACACCATATATTTT	CASSQDLPAGTNTIYF
TRBV11-2	TRBJ1-1	few	NA	TGTGCCAGCAGCTTAAGGAGGGGACTATCTGAAGCTTTCTTT	CASSLRRGLSEAFF
TRBV19	TRBJ1-6	few	TRBD1	TGTGCCAGTAAAGACAGGGTTAATTCACCCCTCCACTTT	CASKDRVNSPLHF
TRBV29-1	TRBJ2-7	few	TRBD1	TGCAGCGCAACCGGGACAGGGTTCTACGAGCAGTACTTC	CSATGTGFYEQYF
TRBV6-2/TRBV6-3	TRBJ2-5	NA	TRBD2	TGTGCCAGCAGCCAGGCTGCGGGGGGGGCCTTGGAGACCCAGTACTTC	CASSQAAGGALETQYF
TRBV5-8	TRBJ1-1	once	TRBD1	TGTGCCAGCAGCTTGGGGGACAGGAGGAACACTGAAGCTTTCTTT	CASSLGDRRNTEAFF
TRBV7-9	TRBJ1-4	NA	TRBD1	TGTGCCAGCAGCTTAGGGGGACAGGGGGTAGATACTAATGAAAAACTGTTTTTT	CASSLGGQGVDTNEKLFF
TRBV7-8	TRBJ2-6	NA	TRBD2	TGTGCCAGCAGCCGGTCTAGCGGGGGTCGCTCTGGGGCCAACGTCCTGACTTTC	CASSRSSGGRSGANVLTF
TRBV28	TRBJ1-5	NA	NA	TGTGCCAGCAGTTCCAACTTGCTCGGGGTCACGTCCCAGCATTTT	CASSSNLLGVTSQHF
TRBV11-2	TRBJ1-2	many	TRBD1	TGTGCCAGCAGCATCGACAGGGCCCATAATGGCTACACCTTC	CASSIDRAHNGYTF
TRBV4-3	TRBJ2-4	NA	TRBD2	TGCGCCAGCAGCCAAGATCTTAAAGCGGGGGCGAAGTCTGACATTCAGTACTTC	CASSQDLKAGAKSDIQYF
TRBV19	TRBJ1-1	NA	TRBD1	TGTGCCAGTAGCCGACAGGGAGAAACTGAAGCTTTCTTT	CASSRQGETEAFF
TRBV30	TRBJ1-1	once	NA	TGTGCCTGGACCCTCATGAGGAACACTGAAGCTTTCTTT	CAWTLMRNTEAFF
TRBV19	TRBJ2-5	NA	NA	TGTGCCAGTAGTATGGACACCGGGACAACTTCGGCCCAGTACTTC	CASSMDTGTTSAQYF
TRBV7-2	TRBJ1-2	NA	TRBD1	TGTGCCAGCAGCTTAGTTGGACAGGGGAGCTACACCTTC	CASSLVGQGSYTF
TRBV29-1	TRBJ1-1	NA	TRBD1	TGCAGCGTAGGGACAGGGGGCACTGAAGCTTTCTTT	CSVGTGGTEAFF